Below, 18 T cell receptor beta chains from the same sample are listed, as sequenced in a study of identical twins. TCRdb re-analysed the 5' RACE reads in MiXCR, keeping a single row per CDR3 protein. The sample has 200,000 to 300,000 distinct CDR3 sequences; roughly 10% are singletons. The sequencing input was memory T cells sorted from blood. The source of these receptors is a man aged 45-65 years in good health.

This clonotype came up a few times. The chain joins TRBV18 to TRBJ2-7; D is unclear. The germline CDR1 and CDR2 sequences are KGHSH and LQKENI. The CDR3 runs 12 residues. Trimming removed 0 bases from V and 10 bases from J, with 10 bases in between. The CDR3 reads CASSPPSRFQYF. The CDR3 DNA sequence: TGTGCCAGCTCACCACCGTCACGTTTTCAGTACTTC.

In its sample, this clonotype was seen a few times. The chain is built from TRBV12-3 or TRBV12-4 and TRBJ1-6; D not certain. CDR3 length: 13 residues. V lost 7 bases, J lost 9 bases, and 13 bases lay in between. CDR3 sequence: CASTKSEISPLHF. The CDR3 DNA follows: TGTGCCAGCACCAAGTCCGAAATTTCACCCCTCCACTTT.

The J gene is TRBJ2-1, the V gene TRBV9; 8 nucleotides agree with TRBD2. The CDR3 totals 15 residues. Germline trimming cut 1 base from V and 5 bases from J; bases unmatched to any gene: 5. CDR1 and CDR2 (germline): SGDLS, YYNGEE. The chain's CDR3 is CASSVSGGPNNEQFF. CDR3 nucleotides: TGTGCCAGCAGCGTATCGGGAGGGCCAAACAATGAGCAGTTCTTC.

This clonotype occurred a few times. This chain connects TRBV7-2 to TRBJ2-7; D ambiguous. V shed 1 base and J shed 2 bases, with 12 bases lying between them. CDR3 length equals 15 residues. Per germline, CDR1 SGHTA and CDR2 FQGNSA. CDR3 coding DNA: TGTGCCAGCAGCTTAGAGGCCCGGGCACCCTACGAGCAGTACTTC. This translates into CASSLEARAPYEQYF.

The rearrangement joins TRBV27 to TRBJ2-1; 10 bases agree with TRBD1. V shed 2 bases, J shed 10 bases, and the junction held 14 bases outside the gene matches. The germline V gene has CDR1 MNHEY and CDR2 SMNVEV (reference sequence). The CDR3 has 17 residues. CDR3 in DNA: TGTGCCAGCAGTTTAGCGTATACCGGGACAGGGGCAGGGGAGCAGTTCTTC. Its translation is CASSLAYTGTGAGEQFF.

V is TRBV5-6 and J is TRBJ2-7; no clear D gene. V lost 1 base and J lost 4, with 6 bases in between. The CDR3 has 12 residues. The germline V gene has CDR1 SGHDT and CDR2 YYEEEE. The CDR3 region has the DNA TGTGCCAGCAGCTTGATGGGGTACGAGCAGTACTTC. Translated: CASSLMGYEQYF.

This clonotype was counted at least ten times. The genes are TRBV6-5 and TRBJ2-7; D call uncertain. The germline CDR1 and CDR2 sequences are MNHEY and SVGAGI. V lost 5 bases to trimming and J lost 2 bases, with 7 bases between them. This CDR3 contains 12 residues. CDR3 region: CASSPTPYEQYF. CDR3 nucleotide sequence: TGTGCCAGCAGTCCCACCCCCTACGAGCAGTACTTC.

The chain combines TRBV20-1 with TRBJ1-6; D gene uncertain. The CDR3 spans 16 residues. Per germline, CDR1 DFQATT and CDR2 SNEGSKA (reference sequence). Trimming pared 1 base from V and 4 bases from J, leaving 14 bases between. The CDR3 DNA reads TGCAGTGCTAGAGTTAGAGGGCTCGGATATAATTCACCCCTCCACTTT. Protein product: CSARVRGLGYNSPLHF.

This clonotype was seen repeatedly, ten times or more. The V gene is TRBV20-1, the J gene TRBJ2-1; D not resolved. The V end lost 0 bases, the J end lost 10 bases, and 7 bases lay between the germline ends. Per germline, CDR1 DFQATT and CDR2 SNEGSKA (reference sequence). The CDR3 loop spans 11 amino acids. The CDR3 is CSARDRLEQFF. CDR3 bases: TGCAGTGCTAGAGACCGGTTAGAGCAGTTCTTC.

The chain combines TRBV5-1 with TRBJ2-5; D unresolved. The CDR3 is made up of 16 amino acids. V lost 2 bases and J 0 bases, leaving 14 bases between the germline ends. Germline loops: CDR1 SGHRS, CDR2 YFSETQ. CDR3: CASSFRISSNQETQYF. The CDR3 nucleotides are TGCGCCAGCAGCTTCAGGATTAGCTCAAACCAAGAGACCCAGTACTTC.

The CDR3 bases are TGTGCCAGCAGCTCAGCCGGGACAGCACAAGAGACCCAGTACTTC. The encoded protein is CASSSAGTAQETQYF. The chain combines TRBV11-2 with TRBJ2-5; 7 positions agree with TRBD1. The germline V gene has CDR1 SGHAT and CDR2 FQNNGV. The CDR3 covers 15 residues. Trimming removed 4 bases from V and 2 bases from J; junction bases left unmatched: 7.

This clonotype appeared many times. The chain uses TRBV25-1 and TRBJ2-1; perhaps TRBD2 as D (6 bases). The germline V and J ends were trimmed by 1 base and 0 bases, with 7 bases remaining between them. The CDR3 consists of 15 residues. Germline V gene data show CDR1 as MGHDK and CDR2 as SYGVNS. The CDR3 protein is CASSEFGSSYNEQFF. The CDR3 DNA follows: TGTGCCAGCAGTGAATTCGGGAGCTCCTACAATGAGCAGTTCTTC.

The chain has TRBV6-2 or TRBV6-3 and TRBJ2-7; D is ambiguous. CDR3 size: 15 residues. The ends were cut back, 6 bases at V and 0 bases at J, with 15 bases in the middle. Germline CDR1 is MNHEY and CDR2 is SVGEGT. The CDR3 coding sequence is TGTGCCAGCAGCCCTTACGACGGCTTCTCCTACGAGCAGTACTTC. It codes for CASSPYDGFSYEQYF.

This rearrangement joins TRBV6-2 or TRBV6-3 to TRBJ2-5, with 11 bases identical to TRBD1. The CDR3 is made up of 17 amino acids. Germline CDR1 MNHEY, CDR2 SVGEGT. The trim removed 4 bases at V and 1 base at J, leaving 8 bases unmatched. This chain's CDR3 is CASSSGQGVVFQETQYF. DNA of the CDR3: TGTGCCAGCAGTTCGGGACAGGGGGTTGTCTTCCAAGAGACCCAGTACTTC.

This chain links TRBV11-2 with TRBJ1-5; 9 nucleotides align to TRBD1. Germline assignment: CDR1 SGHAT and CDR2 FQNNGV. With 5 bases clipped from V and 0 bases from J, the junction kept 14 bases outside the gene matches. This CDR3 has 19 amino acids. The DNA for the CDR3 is TGTGCCAGCAGCGCCTACTGGGGGACAGGGAGATATAGCAATCAGCCCCAGCATTTT. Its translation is CASSAYWGTGRYSNQPQHF.

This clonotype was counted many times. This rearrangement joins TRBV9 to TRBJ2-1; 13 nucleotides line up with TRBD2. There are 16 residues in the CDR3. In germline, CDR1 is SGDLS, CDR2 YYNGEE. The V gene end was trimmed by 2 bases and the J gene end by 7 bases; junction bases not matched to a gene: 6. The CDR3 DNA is TGTGCCAGCAGCGTTCAACGGACTAGCGGGAGAAATGAGCAGTTCTTC. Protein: CASSVQRTSGRNEQFF.

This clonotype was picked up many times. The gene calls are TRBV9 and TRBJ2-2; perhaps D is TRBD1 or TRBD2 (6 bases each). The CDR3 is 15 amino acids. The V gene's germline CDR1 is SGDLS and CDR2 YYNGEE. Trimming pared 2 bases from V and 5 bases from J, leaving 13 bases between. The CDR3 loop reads CASSVSPGATGELFF. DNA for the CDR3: TGTGCCAGCAGCGTTTCCCCGGGGGCGACCGGGGAGCTGTTTTTT.

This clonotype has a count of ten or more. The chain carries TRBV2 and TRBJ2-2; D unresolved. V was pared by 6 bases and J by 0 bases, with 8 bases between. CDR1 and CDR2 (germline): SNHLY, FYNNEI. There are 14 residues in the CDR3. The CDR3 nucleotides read TGTGCCAGCAGAAGGACGACGAACACCGGGGAGCTGTTTTTT. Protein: CASRRTTNTGELFF.